One sample yielded the 4 T cell receptor beta chains listed below, sequenced in a study of blood T cells in healthy people across ages. Sample-barcoded 5' priming and a J-beta primer mix drove a second PCR of roughly 7 to 11 cycles. TCRdb reprocessed the 5' RACE reads via MiXCR and lists one record per CDR3 protein. This repertoire shows some 1.5 million distinct CDR3 sequences, 28% found once; its top ten account for roughly 8.2%. Sequences were obtained from blood. These receptors all come from a woman in her thirties in good health.

The chain joins TRBV20-1 to TRBJ2-5; D not resolved. With 8 bases removed from V and 4 bases from J, the gap between germline ends came to 14 bases. This CDR3 is built from 12 residues. From germline, CDR1 is DFQATT and CDR2 SNEGSKA (reference sequence). As DNA, the CDR3 is TGCAGTCCAAAGGTCTTTGGAGAGACCCAGTACTTC. This translates into CSPKVFGETQYF.

The chain employs TRBV5-1 and TRBJ2-3; D unclear. Germline V gene data show CDR1 as SGHRS and CDR2 as YFSETQ. The length of the CDR3 is 15 residues. Trimming left V 1 base short and J 1 base short, with 10 bases between. CDR3 sequence: CASSLYPTRTDTQYF. The CDR3 bases are TGCGCCAGCAGCTTGTACCCAACTCGCACAGATACGCAGTATTTT.

This clonotype has only a few counts. The V gene is TRBV25-1, the J gene TRBJ1-6, with a possible D match to TRBD1 (5 bases). From germline, CDR1 is MGHDK and CDR2 SYGVNS. Between the trimmed V and J ends, which lost 5 bases and 8 bases, there was a span of 10 bases. CDR3 length: 13 residues. The CDR3 region has the DNA TGTGCCAGCAGTACATGGGGGGATTCACCCCTCCACTTT. Translation gives CASSTWGDSPLHF.

This clonotype was seen at least ten times. This chain joins TRBV20-1 and TRBJ2-1; the D gene is possibly TRBD2 (6 bases). CDR3 length: 12 amino acids. Germline values: CDR1 DFQATT, CDR2 SNEGSKA (reference sequence). CDR3 in amino acids: CSDHRTTGEQFF. CDR3 coding DNA: TGCAGCGATCACCGGACTACGGGTGAGCAGTTCTTC.